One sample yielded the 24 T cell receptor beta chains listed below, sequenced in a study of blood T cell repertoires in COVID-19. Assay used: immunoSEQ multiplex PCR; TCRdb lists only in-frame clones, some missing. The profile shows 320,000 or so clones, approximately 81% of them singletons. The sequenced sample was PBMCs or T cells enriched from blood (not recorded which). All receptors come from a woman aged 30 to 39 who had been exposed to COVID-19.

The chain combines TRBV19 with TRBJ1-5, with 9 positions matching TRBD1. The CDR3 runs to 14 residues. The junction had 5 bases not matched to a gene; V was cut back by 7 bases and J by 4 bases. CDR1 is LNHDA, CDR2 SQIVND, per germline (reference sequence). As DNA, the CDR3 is TGTGCCAGTAAGAGGACAGGGGCTAATCAGCCCCAGCATTTT. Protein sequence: CASKRTGANQPQHF.

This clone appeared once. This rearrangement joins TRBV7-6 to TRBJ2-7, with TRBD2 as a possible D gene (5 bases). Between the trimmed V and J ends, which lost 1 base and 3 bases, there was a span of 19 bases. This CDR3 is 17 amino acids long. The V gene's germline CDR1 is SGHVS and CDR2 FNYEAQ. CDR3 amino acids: CASSLGSGRQRDYEQYF. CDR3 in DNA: TGTGCCAGCAGCTTAGGATCAGGACGCCAGAGGGACTACGAGCAGTACTTC. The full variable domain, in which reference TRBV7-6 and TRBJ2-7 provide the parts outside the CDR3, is GAGVSQSPRYKVTKRGQDVALRCDPISGHVSLYWYRQALGQGPEFLTYFNYEAQQDKSGLPNDRFSAERPEGSISTLTIQRTEQRDSAMYRCASSLGSGRQRDYEQYFGPGTRLTVT.

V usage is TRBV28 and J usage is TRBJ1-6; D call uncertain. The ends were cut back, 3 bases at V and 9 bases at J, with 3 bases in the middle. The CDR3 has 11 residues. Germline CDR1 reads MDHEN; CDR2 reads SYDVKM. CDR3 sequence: CASSFSSPLHF. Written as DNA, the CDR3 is TGTGCCAGCAGTTTCAGTTCACCCCTCCACTTT.

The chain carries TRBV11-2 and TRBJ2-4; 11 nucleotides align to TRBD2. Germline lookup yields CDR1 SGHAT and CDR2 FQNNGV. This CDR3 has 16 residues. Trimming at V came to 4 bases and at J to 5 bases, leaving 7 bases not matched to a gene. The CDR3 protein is CASSSRVAGGENIQYF. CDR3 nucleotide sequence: TGTGCCAGCAGCTCCCGGGTAGCGGGAGGGGAAAACATTCAGTACTTC.

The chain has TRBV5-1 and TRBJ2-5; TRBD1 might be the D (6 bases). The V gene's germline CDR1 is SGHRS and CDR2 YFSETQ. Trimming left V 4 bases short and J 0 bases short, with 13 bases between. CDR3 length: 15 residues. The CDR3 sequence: CASSRRGQYQETQYF. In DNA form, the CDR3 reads TGCGCCAGCAGCCGCCGAGGACAGTACCAAGAGACCCAGTACTTC. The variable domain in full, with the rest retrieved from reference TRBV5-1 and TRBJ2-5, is KAGVTQTPRYLIKTRGQQVTLSCSPISGHRSVSWYQQTPGQGLQFLFEYFSETQRNKGNFPGRFSGRQFSNSRSEMNVSTLELGDSALYLCASSRRGQYQETQYFGPGTRLLVL.

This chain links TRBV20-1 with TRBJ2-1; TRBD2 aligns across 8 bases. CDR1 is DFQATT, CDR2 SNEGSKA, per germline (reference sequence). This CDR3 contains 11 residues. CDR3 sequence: CVFAGGNEQFF. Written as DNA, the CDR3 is TGCGTTTTTGCGGGGGGAAATGAGCAGTTCTTC.

The CDR3 region is CASSLNHPGTDTQYF. In nucleotides, the CDR3 is TGCGCCAGCAGCTTGAACCATCCAGGGACAGATACGCAGTATTTT. The V and J genes are TRBV5-1 and TRBJ2-3; tentatively, D is TRBD1 (5 bases). This CDR3 region has 15 residues. The germline gives CDR1 SGHRS, CDR2 YFSETQ. V was trimmed by 1 base and J by 3 bases, leaving 12 bases between them.

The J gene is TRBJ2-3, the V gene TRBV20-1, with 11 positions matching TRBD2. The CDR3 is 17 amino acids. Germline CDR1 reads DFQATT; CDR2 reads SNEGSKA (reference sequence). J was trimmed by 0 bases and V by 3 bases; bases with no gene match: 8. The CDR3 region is CSASPGLAEISTDTQYF. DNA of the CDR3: TGCAGTGCTAGTCCGGGACTAGCGGAGATTAGCACAGATACGCAGTATTTT.

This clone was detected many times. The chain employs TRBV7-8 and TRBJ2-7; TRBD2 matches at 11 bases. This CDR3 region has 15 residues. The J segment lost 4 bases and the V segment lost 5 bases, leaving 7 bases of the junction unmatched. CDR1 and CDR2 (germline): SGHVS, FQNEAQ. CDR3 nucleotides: TGTGCCAGCAGCCTTAGGACTAGCGGGTCATACGAGCAGTACTTC. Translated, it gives CASSLRTSGSYEQYF.

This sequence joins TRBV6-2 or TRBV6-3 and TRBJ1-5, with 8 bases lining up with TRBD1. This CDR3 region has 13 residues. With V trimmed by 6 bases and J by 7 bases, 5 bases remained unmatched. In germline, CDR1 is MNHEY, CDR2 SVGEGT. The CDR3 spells CASSQGAGQPQHF. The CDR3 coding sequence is TGTGCCAGCAGCCAGGGGGCAGGGCAGCCCCAGCATTTT.

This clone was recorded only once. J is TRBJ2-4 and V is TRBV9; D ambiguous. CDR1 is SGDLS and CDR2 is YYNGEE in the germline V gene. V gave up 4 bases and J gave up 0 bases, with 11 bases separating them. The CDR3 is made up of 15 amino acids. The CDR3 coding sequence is TGTGCCAGCAGCCCCGACTTCTTAGCCAAAAACATTCAGTACTTC. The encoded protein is CASSPDFLAKNIQYF.

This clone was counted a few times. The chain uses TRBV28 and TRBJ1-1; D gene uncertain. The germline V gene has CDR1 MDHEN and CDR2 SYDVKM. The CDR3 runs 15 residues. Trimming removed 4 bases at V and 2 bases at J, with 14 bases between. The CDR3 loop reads CASSSSGVTNTEAFF. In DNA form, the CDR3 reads TGTGCCAGCAGTTCCTCCGGGGTCACAAACACTGAAGCTTTCTTT.

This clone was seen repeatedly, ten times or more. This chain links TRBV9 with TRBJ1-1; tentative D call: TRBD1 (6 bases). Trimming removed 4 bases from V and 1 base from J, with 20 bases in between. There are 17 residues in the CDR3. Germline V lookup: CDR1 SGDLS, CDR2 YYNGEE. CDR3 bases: TGTGCCAGCAGCTCCGATTACAGGGTGAGGGAGAACACTGAAGCTTTCTTT. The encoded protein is CASSSDYRVRENTEAFF.

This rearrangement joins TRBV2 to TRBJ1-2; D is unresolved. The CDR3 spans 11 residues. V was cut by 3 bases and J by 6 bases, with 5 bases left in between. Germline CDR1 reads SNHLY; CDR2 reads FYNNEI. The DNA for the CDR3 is TGTGCCAGCAGTGACTTTGATGGCTACACCTTC. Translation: CASSDFDGYTF. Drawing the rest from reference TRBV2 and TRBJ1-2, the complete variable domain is EPEVTQTPSHQVTQMGQEVILRCVPISNHLYFYWYRQILGQKVEFLVSFYNNEISEKSEIFDDQFSVERPDGSNFTLKIRSTKLEDSAMYFCASSDFDGYTFGSGTRLTVV.

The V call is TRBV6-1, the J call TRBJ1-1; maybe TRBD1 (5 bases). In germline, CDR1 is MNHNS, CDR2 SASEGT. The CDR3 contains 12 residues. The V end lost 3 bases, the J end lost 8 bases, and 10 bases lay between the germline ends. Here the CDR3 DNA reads TGTGCCAGCAGTGATTGGGGCTTGGAAGCTTTCTTT. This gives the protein CASSDWGLEAFF.

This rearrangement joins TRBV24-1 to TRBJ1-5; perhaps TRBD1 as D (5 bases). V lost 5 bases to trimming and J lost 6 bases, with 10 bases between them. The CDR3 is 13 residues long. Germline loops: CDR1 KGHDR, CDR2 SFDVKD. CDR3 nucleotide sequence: TGTGCCACCAGTGCAGACAGAAGTCAGCCCCAGCATTTT. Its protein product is CATSADRSQPQHF.

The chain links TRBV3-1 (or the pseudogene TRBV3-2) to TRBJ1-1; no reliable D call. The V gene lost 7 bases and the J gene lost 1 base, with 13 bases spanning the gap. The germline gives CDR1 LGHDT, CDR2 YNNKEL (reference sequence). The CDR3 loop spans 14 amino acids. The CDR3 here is CASTKSVTNTEAFF. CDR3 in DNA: TGTGCCAGCACCAAGTCGGTAACGAACACTGAAGCTTTCTTT.

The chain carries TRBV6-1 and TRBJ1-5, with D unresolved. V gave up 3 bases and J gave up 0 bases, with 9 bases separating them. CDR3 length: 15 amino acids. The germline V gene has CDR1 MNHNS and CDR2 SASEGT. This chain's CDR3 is CASSDFLVSNQPQHF. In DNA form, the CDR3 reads TGTGCCAGCAGTGATTTTCTAGTTAGCAATCAGCCCCAGCATTTT.

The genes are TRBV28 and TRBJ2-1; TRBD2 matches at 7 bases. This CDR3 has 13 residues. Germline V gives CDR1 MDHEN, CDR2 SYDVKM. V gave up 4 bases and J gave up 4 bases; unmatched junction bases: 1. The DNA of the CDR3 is TGTGCCAGCAGTTGGGAGGGGTACAATGAGCAGTTCTTC. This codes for CASSWEGYNEQFF.

The CDR3 DNA follows: TGTGCCTGGAGTATCCGTCTGAGTCAGCCCCAGCATTTT. Residues: CAWSIRLSQPQHF. The chain is built from TRBV30 and TRBJ1-5; D gene unclear. The ends were cut back, 2 bases at V and 6 bases at J, with 11 bases in the middle. CDR1 and CDR2 from the germline V gene are GTSNPN and SVGIG (reference sequence). There are 13 residues in the CDR3.

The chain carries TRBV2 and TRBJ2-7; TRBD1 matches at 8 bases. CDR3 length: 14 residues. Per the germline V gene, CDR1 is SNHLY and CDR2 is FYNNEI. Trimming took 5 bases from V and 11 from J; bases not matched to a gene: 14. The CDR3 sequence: CASSLDYGTGREYF. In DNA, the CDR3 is TGTGCCAGCAGTTTGGACTATGGGACAGGACGGGAGTACTTC.

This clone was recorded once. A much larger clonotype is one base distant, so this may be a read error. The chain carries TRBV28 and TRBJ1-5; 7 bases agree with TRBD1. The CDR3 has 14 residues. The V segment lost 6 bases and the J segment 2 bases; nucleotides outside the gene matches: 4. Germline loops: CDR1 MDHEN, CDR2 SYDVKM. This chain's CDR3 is CASRRQGGNQPQHF. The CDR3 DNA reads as TGTGCCAGCAGGCGACAGGGTGGCAATCAGCCCCAGCATTTT.

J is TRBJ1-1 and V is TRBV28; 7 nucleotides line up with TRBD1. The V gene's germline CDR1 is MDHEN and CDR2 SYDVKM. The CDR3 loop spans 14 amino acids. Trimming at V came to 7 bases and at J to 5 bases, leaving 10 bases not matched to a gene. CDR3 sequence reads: CASTRQGGRTEAFF. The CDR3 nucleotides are TGTGCCAGCACCAGACAGGGAGGAAGGACTGAAGCTTTCTTT.

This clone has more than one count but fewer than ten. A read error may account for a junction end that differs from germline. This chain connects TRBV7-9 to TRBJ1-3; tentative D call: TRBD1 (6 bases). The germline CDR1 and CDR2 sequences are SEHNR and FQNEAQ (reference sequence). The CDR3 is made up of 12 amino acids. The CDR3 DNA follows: TGTGCCAGCAGCTTAGGGGGACAACCGGTTGATTTT. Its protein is CASSLGGQPVDF.